This is a list of T cell receptor beta chains from one sample in a study of T cells expressing NK-cell markers. Each CDR3 protein gets one entry in TCRdb, which reprocessed the 5' RACE reads and gives no DNA. This sample's table reports 550,000 to 600,000 distinct CDR3 sequences. Material for sequencing was blood T cells: a sorted CD56 or NKG2C T cell subset, CD4+ or CD8+ T cells, or bulk PBMC T cells (not recorded which). The receptors were gathered from a man aged 18 to 30 in good health. Both conserved end residues are part of each CDR3.

cdr3_length: 15
v_call: TRBV18
j_call: TRBJ1-2
cdr3_aa: CASSPPEGAGYGYTF

cdr3_length: 16
v_call: TRBV24-1
j_call: TRBJ2-5
cdr3_aa: CATSDPGREREETQYF

cdr3_length: 15
v_call: TRBV6-1
j_call: TRBJ2-1
cdr3_aa: CASRPNSGGYNEQFF

cdr3_length: 16
v_call: TRBV5-1
j_call: TRBJ1-4
cdr3_aa: CASRMMDWATNEKLFF

cdr3_length: 16
v_call: TRBV5-4
j_call: TRBJ1-2
cdr3_aa: CASSLAVGGRGAGYTF

cdr3_length: 14
v_call: TRBV5-1
j_call: TRBJ1-4
cdr3_aa: CASSLGDRVEKLFF

cdr3_length: 15
v_call: TRBV5-1
j_call: TRBJ2-2
cdr3_aa: CASSSETGATGELFF

cdr3_length: 16
v_call: TRBV20-1
j_call: TRBJ2-3
cdr3_aa: CSARSGGVTSTDTQYF

cdr3_length: 14
v_call: TRBV28
j_call: TRBJ2-7
cdr3_aa: CASSFTSKTYEQYF

cdr3_length: 14
v_call: TRBV20-1
j_call: TRBJ2-5
cdr3_aa: CSAWKTALEETQYF

cdr3_length: 15
v_call: TRBV18
j_call: TRBJ2-1
cdr3_aa: CASGEGLANYNEQFF

cdr3_length: 16
v_call: TRBV12-3/TRBV12-4
j_call: TRBJ2-5
cdr3_aa: CASSLGSGGIQETQYF

cdr3_length: 14
v_call: TRBV29-1
j_call: TRBJ1-1
cdr3_aa: CSVVGTGLDTEAFF

cdr3_length: 13
v_call: TRBV20-1
j_call: TRBJ2-1
cdr3_aa: CSAQDPGGNEQFF

cdr3_length: 19
v_call: TRBV6-2/TRBV6-3
j_call: TRBJ2-3
cdr3_aa: CASSASRRTGTPGVNTQYF

cdr3_length: 16
v_call: TRBV12-3/TRBV12-4
j_call: TRBJ2-2
cdr3_aa: CASSLPRTANTGELFF

cdr3_length: 15
v_call: TRBV4-1
j_call: TRBJ2-1
cdr3_aa: CASSQSGTAYNEQFF

cdr3_length: 13
v_call: TRBV6-2/TRBV6-3
j_call: TRBJ2-1
cdr3_aa: CASSPLSLNEQFF

cdr3_length: 15
v_call: TRBV7-9
j_call: TRBJ2-3
cdr3_aa: CASSSPNSLGDTQYF

cdr3_length: 14
v_call: TRBV18
j_call: TRBJ1-5
cdr3_aa: CASTTGDQRQPQHF

cdr3_length: 16
v_call: TRBV29-1
j_call: TRBJ2-1
cdr3_aa: CSVAGETSGAYNEQFF

cdr3_length: 15
v_call: TRBV6-5
j_call: TRBJ2-2
cdr3_aa: CASSYSRWGTGELFF

cdr3_length: 20
v_call: TRBV4-2
j_call: TRBJ2-7
cdr3_aa: CASSQRTGQRNQKGSYEQYF

cdr3_length: 15
v_call: TRBV20-1
j_call: TRBJ2-1
cdr3_aa: CSARDLPPVTHEQFF

cdr3_length: 15
v_call: TRBV18
j_call: TRBJ2-7
cdr3_aa: CASSPPGRALYEQYF

cdr3_length: 15
v_call: TRBV7-2
j_call: TRBJ1-2
cdr3_aa: CASSLDRGLDYGYTF

cdr3_length: 14
v_call: TRBV6-5
j_call: TRBJ1-2
cdr3_aa: CASGLRGSNYGYTF

cdr3_length: 13
v_call: TRBV4-1
j_call: TRBJ2-3
cdr3_aa: CASSHGWADTQYF